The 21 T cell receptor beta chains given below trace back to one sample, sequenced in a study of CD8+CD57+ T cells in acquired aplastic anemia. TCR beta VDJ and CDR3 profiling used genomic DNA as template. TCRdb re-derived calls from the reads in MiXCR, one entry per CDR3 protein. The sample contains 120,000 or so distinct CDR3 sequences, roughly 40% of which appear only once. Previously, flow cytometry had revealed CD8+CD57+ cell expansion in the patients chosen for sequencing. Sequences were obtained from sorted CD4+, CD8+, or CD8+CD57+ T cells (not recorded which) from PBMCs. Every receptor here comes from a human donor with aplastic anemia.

CDR3: CASSPGGWNNEQFF. The CDR3 DNA reads TGTGCCAGCAGCCCCGGGGGGTGGAACAATGAGCAGTTCTTC. The genes are TRBV7-9 and TRBJ2-1; 7 bases map to TRBD2. The CDR3 runs to 14 residues. Germline lookup yields CDR1 SEHNR and CDR2 FQNEAQ (reference sequence). V lost 5 bases, J lost 5 bases, and 6 bases stayed unmatched. Combining the CDR3 with reference TRBV7-9 and TRBJ2-1 gives the whole variable domain DTGVSQNPRHKITKRGQNVTFRCDPISEHNRLYWYRQTLGQGPEFLTYFQNEAQLEKSRLLSDRFSAERPKGSFSTLEIQRTEQGDSAMYLCASSPGGWNNEQFFGPGTRLTVL.

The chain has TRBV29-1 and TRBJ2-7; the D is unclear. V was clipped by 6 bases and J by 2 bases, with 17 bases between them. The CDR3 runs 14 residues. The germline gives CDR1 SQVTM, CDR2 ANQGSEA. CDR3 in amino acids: CSVKTELPTYEQYF. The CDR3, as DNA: TGCAGCGTCAAGACGGAGCTTCCCACCTACGAGCAGTACTTC.

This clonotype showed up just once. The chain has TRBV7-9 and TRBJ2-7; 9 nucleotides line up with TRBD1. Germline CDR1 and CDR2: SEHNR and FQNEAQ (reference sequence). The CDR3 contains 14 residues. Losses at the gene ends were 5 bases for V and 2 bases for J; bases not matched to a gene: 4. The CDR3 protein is CASSTGTGPYEQYF. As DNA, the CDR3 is TGTGCCAGCAGCACTGGGACAGGGCCCTACGAGCAGTACTTC.

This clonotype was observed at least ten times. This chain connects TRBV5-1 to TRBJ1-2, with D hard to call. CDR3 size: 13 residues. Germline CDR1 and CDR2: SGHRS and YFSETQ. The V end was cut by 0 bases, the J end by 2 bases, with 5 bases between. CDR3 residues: CASSLGQNYGYTF. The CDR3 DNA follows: TGCGCCAGCAGCTTGGGTCAAAACTATGGCTACACCTTC.

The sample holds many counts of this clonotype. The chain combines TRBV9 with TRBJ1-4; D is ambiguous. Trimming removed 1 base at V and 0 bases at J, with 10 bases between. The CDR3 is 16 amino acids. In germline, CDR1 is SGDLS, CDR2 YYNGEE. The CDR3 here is CASSVRPVTTNEKLFF. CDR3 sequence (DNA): TGTGCCAGCAGCGTACGTCCAGTCACAACTAATGAAAAACTGTTTTTT. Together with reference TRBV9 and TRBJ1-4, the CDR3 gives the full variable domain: DSGVTQTPKHLITATGQRVTLRCSPRSGDLSVYWYQQSLDQGLQFLIQYYNGEERAKGNILERFSAQQFPDLHSELNLSSLELGDSALYFCASSVRPVTTNEKLFFGSGTQLSVL.

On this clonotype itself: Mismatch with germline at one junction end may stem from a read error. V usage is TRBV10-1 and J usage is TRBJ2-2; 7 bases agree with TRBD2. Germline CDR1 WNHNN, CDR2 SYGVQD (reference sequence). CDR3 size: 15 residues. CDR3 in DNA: TGCGCCAGCGGTGACGCGGGGGTGTACACGGGGGAGCTGTTTTTT. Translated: CASGDAGVYTGELFF.

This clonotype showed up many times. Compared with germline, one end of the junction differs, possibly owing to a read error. The CDR3 DNA is TGTGCCAGCAGCCCAAGGAGGGAGACTGACGCTTTCTTT. Its translation: CASSPRRETDAFF. The chain combines TRBV7-9 with TRBJ1-1; D not resolved. The CDR3 contains 13 residues. CDR1 and CDR2 (germline): SEHNR, FQNEAQ (reference sequence).

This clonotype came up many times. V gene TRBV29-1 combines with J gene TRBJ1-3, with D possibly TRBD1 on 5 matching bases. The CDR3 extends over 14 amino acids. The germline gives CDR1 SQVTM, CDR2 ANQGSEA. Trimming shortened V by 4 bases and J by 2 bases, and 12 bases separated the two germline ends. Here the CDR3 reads CSVGQRNPGNTIYF. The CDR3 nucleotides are TGCAGCGTTGGACAGCGGAATCCTGGAAACACCATATATTTT.

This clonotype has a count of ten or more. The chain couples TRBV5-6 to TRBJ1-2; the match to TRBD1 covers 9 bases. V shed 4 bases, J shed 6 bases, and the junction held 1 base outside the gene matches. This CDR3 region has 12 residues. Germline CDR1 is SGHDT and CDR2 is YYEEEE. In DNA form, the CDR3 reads TGTGCCAGCAGCAGGGACAGGGATGGCTACACCTTC. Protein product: CASSRDRDGYTF.

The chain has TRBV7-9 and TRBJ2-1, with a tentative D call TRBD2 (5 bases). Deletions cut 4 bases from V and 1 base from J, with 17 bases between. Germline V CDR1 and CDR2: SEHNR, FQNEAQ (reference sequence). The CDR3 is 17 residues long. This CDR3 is CASSSHVSPGSYNEQFF. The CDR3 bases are TGTGCCAGCAGCTCCCATGTGAGCCCGGGGTCCTACAATGAGCAGTTCTTC.

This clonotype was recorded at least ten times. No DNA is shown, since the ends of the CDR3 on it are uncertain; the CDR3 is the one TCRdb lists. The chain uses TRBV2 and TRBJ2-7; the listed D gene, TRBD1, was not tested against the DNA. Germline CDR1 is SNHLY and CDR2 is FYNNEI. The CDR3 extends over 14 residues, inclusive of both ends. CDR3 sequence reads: CASSSSTGSYEQYV.

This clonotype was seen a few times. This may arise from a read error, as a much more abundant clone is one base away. As DNA, the CDR3 is TGCAGTGTGGGACTAGCGGGGGGCACAGATACGCAGTATTTT. This sequence encodes CSVGLAGGTDTQYF. This chain joins TRBV20-1 and TRBJ2-3; 14 bases match TRBD2. The V and J ends lost 7 bases and 1 base, in that order; junction bases with no gene match: 1. The CDR3 is 14 amino acids. The germline V gene has CDR1 DFQATT and CDR2 SNEGSKA (reference sequence).

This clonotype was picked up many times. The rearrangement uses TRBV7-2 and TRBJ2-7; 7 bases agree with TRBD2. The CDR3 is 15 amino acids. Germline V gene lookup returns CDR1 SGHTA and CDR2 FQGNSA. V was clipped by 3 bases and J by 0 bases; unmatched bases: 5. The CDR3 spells CASSLGGRSSYEQYF. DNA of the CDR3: TGTGCCAGCAGCTTGGGGGGGAGGAGCTCCTACGAGCAGTACTTC. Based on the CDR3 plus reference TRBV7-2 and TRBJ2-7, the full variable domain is GAGVSQSPSNKVTEKGKDVELRCDPISGHTALYWYRQSLGQGLEFLIYFQGNSAPDKSGLPSDRFSAERTGGSVSTLTIQRTQQEDSAVYLCASSLGGRSSYEQYFGPGTRLTVT.

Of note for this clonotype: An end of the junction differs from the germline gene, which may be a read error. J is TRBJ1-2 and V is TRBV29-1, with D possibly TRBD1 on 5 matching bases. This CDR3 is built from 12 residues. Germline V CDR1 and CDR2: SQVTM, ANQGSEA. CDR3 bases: TGCAGCGTTTGGGGGGGAAACTATGGCTGCACCTTC. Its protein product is CSVWGGNYGCTF.

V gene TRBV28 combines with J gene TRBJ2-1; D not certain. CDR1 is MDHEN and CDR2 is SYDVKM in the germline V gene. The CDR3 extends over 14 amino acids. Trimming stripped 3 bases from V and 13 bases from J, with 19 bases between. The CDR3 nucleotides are TGTGCCAGCAGTTTTAGGCAGGCCCCGGCACTACAGTTCTTC. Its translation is CASSFRQAPALQFF. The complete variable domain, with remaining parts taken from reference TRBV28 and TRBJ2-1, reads DVKVTQSSRYLVKRTGEKVFLECVQDMDHENMFWYRQDPGLGLRLIYFSYDVKMKEKGDIPEGYSVSREKKERFSLILESASTNQTSMYLCASSFRQAPALQFFGPGTRLTVL.

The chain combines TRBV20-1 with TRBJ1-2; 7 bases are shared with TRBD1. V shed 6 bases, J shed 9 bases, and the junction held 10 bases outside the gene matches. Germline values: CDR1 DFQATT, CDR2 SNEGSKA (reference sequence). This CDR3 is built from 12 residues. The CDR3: CSAYGTVGSYTF. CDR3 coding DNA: TGCAGTGCATACGGGACAGTAGGGAGCTACACCTTC.

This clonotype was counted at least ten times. CDR3 nucleotide sequence: TGTGCCAGCAGTGAATATTTTGCAACTAATGAAAAACTGTTTTTT. It specifies CASSEYFATNEKLFF. The rearrangement uses TRBV25-1 and TRBJ1-4; no definite D call. The CDR3 is 15 amino acids. The V end was cut by 0 bases, the J end by 0 bases, with 5 bases between. CDR1 and CDR2 (germline): MGHDK, SYGVNS.

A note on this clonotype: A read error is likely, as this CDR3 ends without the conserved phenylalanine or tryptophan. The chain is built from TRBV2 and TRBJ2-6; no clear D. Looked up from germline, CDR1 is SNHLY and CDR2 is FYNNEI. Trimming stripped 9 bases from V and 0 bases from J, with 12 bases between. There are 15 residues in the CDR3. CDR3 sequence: CASKGSASGANVLTS. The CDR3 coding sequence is TGTGCCAGTAAGGGCAGCGCCTCTGGGGCCAACGTCCTGACTAGC.

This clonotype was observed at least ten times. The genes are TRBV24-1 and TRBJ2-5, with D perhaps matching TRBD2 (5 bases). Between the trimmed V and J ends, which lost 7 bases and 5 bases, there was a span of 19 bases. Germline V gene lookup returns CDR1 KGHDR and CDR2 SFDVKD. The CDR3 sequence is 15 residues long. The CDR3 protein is CATSEPGFSGETQYF. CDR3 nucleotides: TGTGCCACCAGCGAACCGGGATTCTCCGGGGAGACCCAGTACTTC.

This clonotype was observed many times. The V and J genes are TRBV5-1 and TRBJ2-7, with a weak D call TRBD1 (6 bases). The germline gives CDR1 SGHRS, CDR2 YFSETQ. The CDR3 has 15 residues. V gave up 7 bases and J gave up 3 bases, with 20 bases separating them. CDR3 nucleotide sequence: TGCGCCAGCTCCAACAAACCGGGACAATACTACGAGCAGTACTTC. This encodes CASSNKPGQYYEQYF.

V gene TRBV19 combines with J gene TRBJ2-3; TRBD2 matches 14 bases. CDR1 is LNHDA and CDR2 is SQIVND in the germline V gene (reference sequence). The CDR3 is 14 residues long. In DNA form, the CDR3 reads TGTGCTAGGACTAGCGGGGGGATCACAGATACGCAGTATTTT. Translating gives CARTSGGITDTQYF.